These 21 T cell receptor beta chains were all obtained from the same sample, sequenced in a study of blood T cell repertoires in COVID-19. Here immunoSEQ multiplex PCR was the method, and the copy in TCRdb shows in-frame clones only, minus some. This table has about 190,000 clones, less than 85% appearing once. Sequences were obtained from PBMCs or T cells enriched from blood (not recorded which). The receptor set was obtained from a woman between 55 and 75 years old with acute COVID-19.

Comment on this clone: The junction shows a germline mismatch at one end, possibly a read error. CDR3 in DNA: TGTGCCAGCAGCTACTCTACAGATGGTGGTGAGCAGTTCTTC. This encodes CASSYSTDGGEQFF. This sequence joins TRBV6-5 and TRBJ2-1; no clear D gene. The CDR3 runs 14 residues. CDR1 MNHEY and CDR2 SVGAGI come from the germline V gene.

The chain is built from TRBV7-7 and TRBJ2-7; D might be TRBD2 (7 bases). The CDR3 covers 15 residues. Trimming took 5 bases from V and 7 from J, leaving 21 bases between them. Germline lookup yields CDR1 SSHAT and CDR2 FNYEAQ (reference sequence). The CDR3 reads CASSPQGSGAGEQYF. The DNA for the CDR3 is TGTGCCAGCAGCCCCCAGGGGAGCGGGGCGGGTGAGCAGTACTTC.

V and J are TRBV11-2 and TRBJ2-1, with a tentative D call TRBD2 (7 bases). CDR1 SGHAT and CDR2 FQNNGV come from the germline V gene. Trimming left V 5 bases short and J 15 bases short, with 17 bases between. The CDR3 runs to 12 residues. Written as DNA, the CDR3 is TGTGCCAGCAGCCCCAGGGGCGGGAGACTGTTCTTC. Its protein product is CASSPRGGRLFF.

The chain recombines TRBV27 with TRBJ1-6, with 9 bases that match TRBD1. This CDR3 comprises 14 residues. Germline V gives CDR1 MNHEY, CDR2 SMNVEV (reference sequence). The ends lost 3 bases at V and 7 bases at J; junction bases unmatched: 1. Here the CDR3 DNA reads TGTGCCAGCAGTTTCGGGACAGGGAATTCACCCCTCCACTTT. Its protein product is CASSFGTGNSPLHF.

This clone occurred once. The V and J genes are TRBV25-1 and TRBJ1-3; possible D gene TRBD1, 5 bases. The V and J ends lost 5 bases and 4 bases respectively, with 21 bases between them. The CDR3 loop spans 17 amino acids. In germline, CDR1 is MGHDK, CDR2 SYGVNS. The CDR3: CASSTHRGSRGGNTIYF. The CDR3 nucleotides read TGTGCCAGCAGTACTCACCGGGGGTCCCGAGGAGGAAACACCATATATTTT.

This clone was seen only a few times. The chain joins TRBV5-4 to TRBJ2-3; D might be TRBD1 (5 bases). Germline CDR1 and CDR2: SGHNT and YYREEE (reference sequence). Trimming cost V 0 bases and J 0 bases, with 11 bases left between them. There are 16 residues in the CDR3. Here the CDR3 DNA reads TGTGCCAGCAGCTTGGCCGTGGACACCAGCACAGATACGCAGTATTTT. This codes for CASSLAVDTSTDTQYF. The complete variable domain, with remaining parts taken from reference TRBV5-4 and TRBJ2-3, reads ETGVTQSPTHLIKTRGQQVTLRCSSQSGHNTVSWYQQALGQGPQFIFQYYREEENGRGNFPPRFSGLQFPNYSSELNVNALELDDSALYLCASSLAVDTSTDTQYFGPGTRLTVL.

V usage is TRBV5-1 and J usage is TRBJ1-1; 8 bases line up with TRBD1. There are 14 residues in the CDR3. Looked up from germline, CDR1 is SGHRS and CDR2 is YFSETQ. J gave up 1 base and V 4 bases, and 3 bases lay outside the gene matches. CDR3 nucleotides: TGCGCCAGCAGCGAAGGGACAGGGAACACTGAAGCTTTCTTT. Its translation: CASSEGTGNTEAFF.

This rearrangement joins TRBV5-1 to TRBJ2-7; D call uncertain. Germline lookup yields CDR1 SGHRS and CDR2 YFSETQ. This CDR3 has 12 residues. With 0 bases removed from V and 4 bases from J, the gap between germline ends came to 5 bases. For the CDR3, the DNA is TGCGCCAGCAGCTTGGATCAGTACGAGCAGTACTTC. It specifies CASSLDQYEQYF.

This clone appeared a few times. V is TRBV5-1 and J is TRBJ2-5; the match to TRBD2 covers 7 bases. The CDR3 contains 16 residues. Per the germline V gene, CDR1 is SGHRS and CDR2 is YFSETQ. V gave up 4 bases and J gave up 4 bases; unmatched junction bases: 13. The CDR3 DNA follows: TGCGCCAGCAGCCGATACACTAGCGCAGGAAGAGAGACCCAGTACTTC. Protein sequence: CASSRYTSAGRETQYF.

The chain has TRBV5-1 and TRBJ2-5; weak D call: TRBD2 (6 bases). Trimming cost V 2 bases and J 11 bases, with 13 bases left between them. Germline V CDR1 and CDR2: SGHRS, YFSETQ. The CDR3 covers 12 residues. The CDR3 region is CASSFREAEQYF. CDR3 bases: TGCGCCAGCAGCTTTAGGGAGGCTGAACAGTACTTC. The full variable domain, with the rest looked up from reference TRBV5-1 and TRBJ2-5, is KAGVTQTPRYLIKTRGQQVTLSCSPISGHRSVSWYQQTPGQGLQFLFEYFSETQRNKGNFPGRFSGRQFSNSRSEMNVSTLELGDSALYLCASSFREAEQYFGPGTRLLVL.

This clone came up a few times. V usage is TRBV5-1 and J usage is TRBJ2-1, with TRBD2 matching 11 bases. This CDR3 region has 13 residues. Unmatched junction bases numbered 4, after V lost 7 bases and J lost 7 bases. The V gene's germline CDR1 is SGHRS and CDR2 YFSETQ. The CDR3 nucleotides are TGCGCCAGCCTCGGGACTAGCGGTAATGAGCAGTTCTTC. This translates into CASLGTSGNEQFF. The entire variable domain, with the rest obtained from reference TRBV5-1 and TRBJ2-1, is as follows: KAGVTQTPRYLIKTRGQQVTLSCSPISGHRSVSWYQQTPGQGLQFLFEYFSETQRNKGNFPGRFSGRQFSNSRSEMNVSTLELGDSALYLCASLGTSGNEQFFGPGTRLTVL.

The chain joins TRBV4-3 to TRBJ2-1, with TRBD2 identical over 10 bases. The CDR3 covers 21 residues. CDR1 is LGHNA, CDR2 YSLEER, per germline. With V trimmed by 1 base and J by 1 base, 16 bases remained unmatched. In DNA, the CDR3 is TGCGCCAGCAGCCAAGGTCTAGGGCTAGCGGGAGCTCGGGGATCCTACAATGAGCAGTTCTTC. Translation gives CASSQGLGLAGARGSYNEQFF.

The chain combines TRBV7-8 with TRBJ2-2; TRBD1 matches at 8 bases. V lost 5 bases, J lost 1 base, and 6 bases stayed unmatched. The V gene's germline CDR1 is SGHVS and CDR2 FQNEAQ. The CDR3 is made up of 16 amino acids. CDR3 protein: CASSTGGQVNTGELFF. The CDR3 DNA follows: TGTGCCAGCAGCACTGGGGGACAGGTGAACACCGGGGAGCTGTTTTTT.

The genes are TRBV27 and TRBJ2-7; no definite D call. This CDR3 is 14 amino acids long. The V end was cut by 2 bases, the J end by 3 bases, with 11 bases between. Looked up from germline, CDR1 is MNHEY and CDR2 is SMNVEV (reference sequence). The CDR3 DNA reads TGTGCCAGCAGTTTAACACCCCTTATCTACGAGCAGTACTTC. As protein: CASSLTPLIYEQYF.

This chain's CDR3 is CAISASLRRKETQYF. As DNA, the CDR3 is TGTGCCATCAGTGCTAGTTTGCGGAGGAAAGAGACCCAGTACTTC. V usage is TRBV10-3 and J usage is TRBJ2-5, with D tentatively TRBD2 (5 bases). CDR1 is ENHRY and CDR2 is SYGVKD in the germline V gene. CDR3 length: 15 amino acids. Trimming took off 4 bases at V and 3 bases at J, with 15 bases between the two ends.

This chain links TRBV30 with TRBJ1-2; D is uncertain. The CDR3 totals 11 residues. CDR1 GTSNPN and CDR2 SVGIG come from the germline V gene (reference sequence). V dropped 0 bases and J dropped 7 bases, with 6 bases sitting between them. The CDR3 here is CAWSVTSGYTF. In nucleotides, the CDR3 is TGTGCCTGGAGTGTAACGAGTGGCTACACCTTC. The whole variable domain, filled in from reference TRBV30 and TRBJ1-2, reads SQTIHQWPATLVQPVGSPLSLECTVEGTSNPNLYWYRQAAGRGLQLLFYSVGIGQISSEVPQNLSASRPQDRQFILSSKKLLLSDSGFYLCAWSVTSGYTFGSGTRLTVV.

The CDR3 spells CASSWDSGRSTGELFF. DNA for the CDR3: TGTGCCAGCAGCTGGGATAGCGGGAGAAGCACCGGGGAGCTGTTTTTT. This chain links TRBV7-8 with TRBJ2-2; TRBD2 matches at 9 bases. V lost 4 bases, J lost 4 bases, and 7 bases stayed unmatched. The CDR3 is made up of 16 amino acids. The V gene's germline CDR1 is SGHVS and CDR2 FQNEAQ.

The gene calls are TRBV7-2 and TRBJ1-1; TRBD1 aligns across 8 bases. Per germline, CDR1 SGHTA and CDR2 FQGNSA. The CDR3 totals 14 residues. V lost 5 bases, J lost 11 bases, and 13 bases stayed unmatched. The CDR3 DNA sequence: TGTGCCAGCAGCCGCCCACCCCCCAGGGGGCAGGCTTTCTTT. Translated, it gives CASSRPPPRGQAFF.

The J gene is TRBJ2-3, the V gene TRBV18; 8 bases align to TRBD2. The V and J ends lost 5 bases and 2 bases, in that order; junction bases with no gene match: 3. The CDR3 spans 14 residues. Germline V CDR1 and CDR2: KGHSH, LQKENI. The CDR3 DNA reads as TGTGCCAGCTCAGCGGGGGGCGTCACAGATACGCAGTATTTT. This translates into CASSAGGVTDTQYF. The variable domain in full, completed from reference TRBV18 and TRBJ2-3, reads NAGVMQNPRHLVRRRGQEARLRCSPMKGHSHVYWYRQLPEEGLKFMVYLQKENIIDESGMPKERFSAEFPKEGPSILRIQQVVRGDSAAYFCASSAGGVTDTQYFGPGTRLTVL.

The chain recombines TRBV10-3 with TRBJ1-1; D is unclear. CDR1 ENHRY and CDR2 SYGVKD come from the germline V gene. This CDR3 spans 13 amino acids. V lost 6 bases and J lost 0, with 8 bases in between. The CDR3 DNA sequence: TGTGCCATCAGGACATCGATGAACACTGAAGCTTTCTTT. Translating it yields CAIRTSMNTEAFF.

The V gene is TRBV7-2, the J gene TRBJ1-3; D is ambiguous. The CDR3 loop spans 16 amino acids. Germline CDR1 is SGHTA and CDR2 is FQGNSA. V lost 4 bases and J 4 bases, leaving 17 bases between the germline ends. DNA of the CDR3: TGTGCCAGCAGCTCAGGAATGGGGAGGGCCGGAAACACCATATATTTT. As protein: CASSSGMGRAGNTIYF.